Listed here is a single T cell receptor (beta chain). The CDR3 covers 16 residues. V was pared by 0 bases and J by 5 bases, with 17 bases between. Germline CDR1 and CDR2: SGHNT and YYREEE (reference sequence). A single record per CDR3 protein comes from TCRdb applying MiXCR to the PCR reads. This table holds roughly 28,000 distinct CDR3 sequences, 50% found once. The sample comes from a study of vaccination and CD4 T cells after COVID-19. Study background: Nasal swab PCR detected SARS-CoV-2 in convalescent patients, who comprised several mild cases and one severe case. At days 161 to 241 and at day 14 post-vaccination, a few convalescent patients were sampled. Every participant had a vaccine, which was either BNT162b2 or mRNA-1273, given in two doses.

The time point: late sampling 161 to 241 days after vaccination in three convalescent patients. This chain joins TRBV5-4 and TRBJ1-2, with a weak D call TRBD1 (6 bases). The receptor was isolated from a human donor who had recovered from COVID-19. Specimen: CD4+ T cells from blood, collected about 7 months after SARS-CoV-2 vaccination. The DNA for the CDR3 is TGTGCCAGCAGCTTGGGGGCTGGGGGGGCGCAATATGGCTACACCTTC. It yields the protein CASSLGAGGAQYGYTF.